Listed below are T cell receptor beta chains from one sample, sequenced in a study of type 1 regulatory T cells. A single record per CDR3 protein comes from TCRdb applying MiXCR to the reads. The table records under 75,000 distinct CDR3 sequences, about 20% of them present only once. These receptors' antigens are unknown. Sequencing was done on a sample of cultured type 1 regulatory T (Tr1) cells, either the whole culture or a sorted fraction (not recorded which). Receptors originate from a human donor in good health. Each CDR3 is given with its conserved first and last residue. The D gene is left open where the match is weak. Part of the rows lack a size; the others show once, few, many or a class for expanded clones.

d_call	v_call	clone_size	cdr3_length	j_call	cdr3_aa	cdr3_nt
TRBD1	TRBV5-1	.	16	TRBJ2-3	CASSPMAGGLPDTQYF	TGCGCCAGCAGCCCTATGGCAGGGGGCCTCCCAGATACGCAGTATTTT
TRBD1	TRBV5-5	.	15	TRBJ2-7	CASSWTGGEHYEQYF	TGTGCCAGCAGCTGGACAGGGGGGGAACACTACGAGCAGTACTTC
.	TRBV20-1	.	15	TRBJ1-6	CSAREDSSYNSPLHF	TGCAGTGCTAGAGAGGACAGCTCCTATAATTCACCCCTCCACTTT
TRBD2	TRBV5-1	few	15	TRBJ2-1	CASRVLAGGPDEQFF	TGCGCCAGCAGGGTGCTAGCGGGAGGGCCCGATGAGCAGTTCTTC
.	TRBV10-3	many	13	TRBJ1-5	CAITSNPDQPQHF	TGTGCCATCACCTCGAATCCGGATCAGCCCCAGCATTTT
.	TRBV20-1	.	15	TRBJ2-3	CSARAPGGSTDTQYF	TGCAGTGCTAGAGCCCCCGGCGGGAGCACAGATACGCAGTATTTT
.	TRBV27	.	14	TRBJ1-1	CASSYRGLNTEAFF	TGTGCCAGCAGTTACCGGGGCCTGAACACTGAGGCTTTCTTT
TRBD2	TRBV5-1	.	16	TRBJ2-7	CASSPGFGGSSYEQYF	TGCGCCAGCAGCCCGGGGTTCGGGGGGAGCTCCTACGAGCAGTACTTC
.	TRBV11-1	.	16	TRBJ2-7	CASSSRGVVRRNEQYF	TGTGCCAGCAGCTCGCGAGGGGTGGTTCGTAGAAACGAGCAGTACTTC
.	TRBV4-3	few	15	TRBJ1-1	CASSLEAGMNTEAFF	TGCGCCAGCAGCCTCGAGGCCGGGATGAACACTGAAGCTTTCTTT
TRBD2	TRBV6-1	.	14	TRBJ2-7	CASNLGLAAYEQYF	TGTGCCAGCAATTTAGGACTAGCGGCCTACGAGCAGTACTTC
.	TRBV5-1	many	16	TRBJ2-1	CASSNRDFTTYNEQFF	TGCGCCAGCAGCAATAGGGACTTCACAACCTACAATGAGCAGTTCTTC
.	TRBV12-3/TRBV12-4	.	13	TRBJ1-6	CASSSSYNSPLHF	TGTGCCAGCAGTAGCTCCTATAATTCACCCCTCCACTTT
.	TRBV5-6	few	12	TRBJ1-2	CASNGQRYGYTF	TGTGCCAGCAACGGACAGAGATATGGCTACACCTTC
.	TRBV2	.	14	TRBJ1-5	CASSVGARNQPQHF	TGTGCCAGCAGTGTGGGGGCTCGCAATCAGCCCCAGCATTTT
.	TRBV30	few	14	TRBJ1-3	CAWTRGHSGNTIYF	TGTGCCTGGACCCGCGGGCACTCTGGAAACACCATATATTTT
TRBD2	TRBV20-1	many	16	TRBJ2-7	CSASIRRTSGSGEQYF	TGCAGTGCTTCGATAAGACGGACTAGCGGGAGTGGCGAGCAGTACTTC
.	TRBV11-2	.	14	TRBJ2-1	CASSMGAAYNEQFF	TGTGCCAGCAGCATGGGGGCAGCCTACAATGAGCAGTTCTTC
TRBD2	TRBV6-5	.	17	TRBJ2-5	CASRRTSGTSLQETQYF	TGTGCCAGCAGACGTACTAGCGGGACAAGCCTCCAAGAGACCCAGTACTTC
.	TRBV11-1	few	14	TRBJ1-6	CASSLGSYNSPLHF	TGTGCCAGCAGCTTGGGGTCCTATAATTCACCCCTCCACTTT
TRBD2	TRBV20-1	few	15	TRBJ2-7	CSATTSERSSYEQYF	TGCAGTGCCACAACTAGCGAGCGATCCTCCTACGAGCAGTACTTC
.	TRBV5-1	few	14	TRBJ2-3	CASGFGQALDTQYF	TGCGCCAGCGGATTCGGCCAGGCCTTAGATACGCAGTATTTT
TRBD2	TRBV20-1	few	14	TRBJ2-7	CSAPRGGSRNEQYF	TGCAGTGCCCCGAGAGGCGGGAGTAGGAACGAGCAGTACTTC
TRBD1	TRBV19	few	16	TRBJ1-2	CASSKPPGQGGYGYTF	TGTGCCAGTAGTAAACCCCCGGGACAGGGGGGGTATGGCTACACCTTC
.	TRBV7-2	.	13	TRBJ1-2	CASRQRGNYGYTF	TGTGCCAGCAGGCAGAGAGGGAACTATGGCTACACCTTC
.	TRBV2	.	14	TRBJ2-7	CASSVQGSSYEQYF	TGTGCCAGCAGTGTTCAGGGTTCTTCCTACGAGCAGTACTTC
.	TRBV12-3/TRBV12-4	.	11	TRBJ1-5	CASSFQGPLHF	TGTGCCAGCAGTTTCCAGGGGCCACTGCATTTT
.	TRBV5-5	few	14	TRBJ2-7	CASSSPGTSYEQYF	TGTGCCAGCAGCTCCCCTGGGACCTCCTACGAGCAGTACTTC
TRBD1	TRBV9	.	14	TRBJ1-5	CASSQTGGEQPQHF	TGTGCCAGCAGCCAGACAGGGGGCGAGCAGCCCCAGCATTTT
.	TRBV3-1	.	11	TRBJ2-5	CASSLNYDKYF	TGTGCCAGCAGCTTAAACTACGATAAGTACTTC
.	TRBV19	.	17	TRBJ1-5	CASTLGYKALSNQPQHF	TGTGCCAGTACCCTAGGGTATAAGGCCCTAAGCAATCAGCCCCAGCATTTT
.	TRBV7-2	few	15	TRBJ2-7	CASSLVSSGSYEQYF	TGTGCCAGCAGCTTAGTTTCTTCCGGTTCCTACGAGCAGTACTTC
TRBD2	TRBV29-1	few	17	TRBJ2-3	CSVGGLAGGPRTDTQYF	TGCAGCGTTGGCGGACTAGCGGGAGGGCCCCGCACAGATACGCAGTATTTT
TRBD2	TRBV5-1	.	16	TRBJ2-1	CASSFILAGGPREQFF	TGCGCCAGCAGCTTCATACTAGCGGGAGGCCCTAGGGAGCAGTTCTTC
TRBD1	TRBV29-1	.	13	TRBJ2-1	CSVYGTGVNEQFF	TGCAGCGTCTACGGGACAGGGGTCAATGAGCAGTTCTTC
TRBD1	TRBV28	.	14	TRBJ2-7	CASVSGQGSYEQYF	TGTGCCAGCGTGTCGGGACAGGGCTCCTACGAGCAGTACTTC
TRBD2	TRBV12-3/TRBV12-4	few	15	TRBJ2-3	CASTVAGARTDTQYF	TGTGCCAGCACTGTAGCGGGAGCGCGAACAGATACGCAGTATTTT
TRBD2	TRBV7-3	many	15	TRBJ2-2	CASSLTSGSSGELFF	TGTGCCAGCAGCTTAACTAGCGGGAGCAGCGGGGAGCTGTTTTTT
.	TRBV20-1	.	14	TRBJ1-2	CSASGPGGNYGYTF	TGCAGTGCTAGCGGTCCAGGTGGCAACTATGGCTACACCTTC
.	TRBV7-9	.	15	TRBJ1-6	CASSLDNRANSPLHF	TGTGCCAGCAGCTTAGACAACAGGGCAAATTCACCCCTCCACTTT
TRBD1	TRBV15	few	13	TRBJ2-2	CATSETGAGELFF	TGTGCCACCAGCGAAACAGGGGCCGGGGAGCTGTTTTTT
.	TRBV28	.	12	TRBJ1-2	CASSLQNYGYTF	TGTGCCAGCAGCCTTCAAAACTATGGCTACACCTTC
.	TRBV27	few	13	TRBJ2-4	CASSVIPWHIQYF	TGTGCCAGCAGTGTTATCCCGTGGCACATTCAGTACTTC
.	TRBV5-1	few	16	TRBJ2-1	CASSLGAAISYNEQFF	TGCGCCAGCAGCTTAGGGGCGGCTATATCATACAATGAGCAGTTCTTC
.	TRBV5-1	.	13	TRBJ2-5	CASSGLDGETQYF	TGCGCCAGCAGCGGATTGGACGGGGAGACCCAGTACTTC
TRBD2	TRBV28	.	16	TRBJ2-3	CASSPARGGGTDTQYF	TGTGCCAGCAGCCCGGCGCGGGGAGGGGGCACAGATACGCAGTATTTT
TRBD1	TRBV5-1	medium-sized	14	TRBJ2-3	CASSMGQGADTQYF	TGCGCCAGCAGCATGGGACAGGGGGCAGATACGCAGTATTTT
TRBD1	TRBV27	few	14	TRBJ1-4	CASSRDSSYEKLFF	TGTGCCAGCAGTCGGGACAGCAGCTATGAAAAACTGTTTTTT
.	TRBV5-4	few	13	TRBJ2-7	CASSVASSYEQYF	TGTGCCAGCAGCGTAGCTAGCTCCTACGAGCAGTACTTC
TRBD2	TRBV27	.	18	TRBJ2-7	CASSPRGAGQPKTYEQYF	TGTGCCAGCAGTCCTCGAGGAGCGGGGCAGCCAAAAACCTACGAGCAGTACTTC
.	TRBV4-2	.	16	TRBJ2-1	CASSHEKGSSYNEQFF	TGTGCCAGCAGCCATGAGAAGGGTAGCTCCTACAATGAGCAGTTCTTC
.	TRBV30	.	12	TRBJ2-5	CAWSKGSETQYF	TGTGCCTGGAGTAAGGGGAGTGAGACCCAGTACTTC
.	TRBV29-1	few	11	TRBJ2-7	CSVRLSYEQYF	TGCAGCGTTAGGCTCTCCTACGAGCAGTACTTC
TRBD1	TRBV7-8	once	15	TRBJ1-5	CASSRQGVITQPQHF	TGTGCCAGCAGCCGACAGGGGGTCATCACTCAGCCCCAGCATTTT
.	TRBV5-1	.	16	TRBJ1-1	CASSLIGGVTYTEAFF	TGCGCCAGCAGCTTGATCGGTGGGGTAACCTACACTGAAGCTTTCTTT
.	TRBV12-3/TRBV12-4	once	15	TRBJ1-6	CASSSRPGGNSPLHF	TGTGCCAGCAGTTCTAGGCCAGGAGGAAATTCACCCCTCCACTTT
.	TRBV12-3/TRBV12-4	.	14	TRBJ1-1	CASSKVRVNTEAFF	TGTGCCAGCAGCAAAGTAAGAGTGAACACTGAAGCTTTCTTT
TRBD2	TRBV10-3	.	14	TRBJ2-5	CAISATSGQETQYF	TGTGCCATCAGTGCGACTAGCGGGCAAGAGACCCAGTACTTC
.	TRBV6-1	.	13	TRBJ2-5	CASSGQVRETQYF	TGTGCCAGCAGTGGACAGGTTAGGGAGACCCAGTACTTC
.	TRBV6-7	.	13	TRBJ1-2	CASSPQVFRGYTF	TGTGCCAGCAGCCCGCAGGTTTTTAGGGGCTACACCTTC